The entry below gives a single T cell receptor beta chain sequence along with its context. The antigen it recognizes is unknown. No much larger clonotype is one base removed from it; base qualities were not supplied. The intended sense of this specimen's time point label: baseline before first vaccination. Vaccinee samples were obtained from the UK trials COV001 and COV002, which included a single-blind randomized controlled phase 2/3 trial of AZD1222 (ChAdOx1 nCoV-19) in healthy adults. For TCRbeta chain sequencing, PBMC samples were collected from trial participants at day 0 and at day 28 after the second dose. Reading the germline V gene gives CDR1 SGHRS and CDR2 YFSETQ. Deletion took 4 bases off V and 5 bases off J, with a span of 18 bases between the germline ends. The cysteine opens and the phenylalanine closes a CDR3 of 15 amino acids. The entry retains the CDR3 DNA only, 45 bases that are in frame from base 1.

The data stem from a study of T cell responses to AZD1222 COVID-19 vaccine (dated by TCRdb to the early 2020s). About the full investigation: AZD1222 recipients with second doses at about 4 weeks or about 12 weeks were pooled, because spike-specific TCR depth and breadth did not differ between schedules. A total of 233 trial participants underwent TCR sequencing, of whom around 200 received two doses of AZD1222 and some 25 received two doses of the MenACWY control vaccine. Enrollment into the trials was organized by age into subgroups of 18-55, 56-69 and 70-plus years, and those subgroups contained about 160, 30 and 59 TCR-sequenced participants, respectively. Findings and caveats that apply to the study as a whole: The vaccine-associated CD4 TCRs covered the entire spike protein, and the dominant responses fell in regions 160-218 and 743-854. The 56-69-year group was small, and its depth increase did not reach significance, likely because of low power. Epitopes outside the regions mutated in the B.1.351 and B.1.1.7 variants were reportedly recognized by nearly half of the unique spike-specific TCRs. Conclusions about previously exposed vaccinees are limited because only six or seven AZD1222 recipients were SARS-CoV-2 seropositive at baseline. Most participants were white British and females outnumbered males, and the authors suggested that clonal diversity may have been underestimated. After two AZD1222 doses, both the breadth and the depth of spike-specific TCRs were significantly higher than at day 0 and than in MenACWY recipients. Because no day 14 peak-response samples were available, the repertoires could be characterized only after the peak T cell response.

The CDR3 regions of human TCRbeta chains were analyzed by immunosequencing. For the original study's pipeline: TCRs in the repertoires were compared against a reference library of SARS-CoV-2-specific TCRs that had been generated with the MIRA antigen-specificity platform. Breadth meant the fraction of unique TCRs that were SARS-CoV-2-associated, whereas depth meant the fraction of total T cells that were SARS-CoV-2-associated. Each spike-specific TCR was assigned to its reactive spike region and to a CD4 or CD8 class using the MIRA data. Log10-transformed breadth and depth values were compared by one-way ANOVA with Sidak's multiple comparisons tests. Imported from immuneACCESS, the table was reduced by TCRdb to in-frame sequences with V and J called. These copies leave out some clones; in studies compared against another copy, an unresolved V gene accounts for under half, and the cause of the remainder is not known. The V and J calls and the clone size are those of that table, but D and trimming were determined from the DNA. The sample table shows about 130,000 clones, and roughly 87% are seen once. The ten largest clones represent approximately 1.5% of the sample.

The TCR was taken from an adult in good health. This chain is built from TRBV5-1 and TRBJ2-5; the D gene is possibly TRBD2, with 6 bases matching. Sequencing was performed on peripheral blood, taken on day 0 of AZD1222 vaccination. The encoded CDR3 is CASSLGTQHGETQYF. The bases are TGCGCCAGCAGCCTCGGGACTCAACACGGGGAGACCCAGTACTTC.